This T cell receptor beta chain was sequenced for a study of blood T cell repertoires in COVID-19. In the authors' methods: Researchers report that nucleated cell counts were estimated from reference gene primer amplification. Data came from immunoSEQ multiplex PCR; TCRdb stores just in-frame clones and leaves some out. That table is the source of V, J and clone size, and D and trimming were worked out from the DNA. The profile shows around 90,000 clones, approximately 90% of them singletons. Trimming pared 5 bases from V and 9 bases from J, leaving 7 bases between. The CDR3 contains 11 residues. Germline V gives CDR1 MNHEY, CDR2 SVGAGI.

This chain joins TRBV6-5 and TRBJ2-2; D remains ambiguous. Material: peripheral blood. The source is a male donor with acute or convalescent COVID-19. CDR3 residues: CASSPLRELFF. The CDR3 DNA sequence: TGTGCCAGCAGTCCACTTAGGGAGCTGTTTTTT.